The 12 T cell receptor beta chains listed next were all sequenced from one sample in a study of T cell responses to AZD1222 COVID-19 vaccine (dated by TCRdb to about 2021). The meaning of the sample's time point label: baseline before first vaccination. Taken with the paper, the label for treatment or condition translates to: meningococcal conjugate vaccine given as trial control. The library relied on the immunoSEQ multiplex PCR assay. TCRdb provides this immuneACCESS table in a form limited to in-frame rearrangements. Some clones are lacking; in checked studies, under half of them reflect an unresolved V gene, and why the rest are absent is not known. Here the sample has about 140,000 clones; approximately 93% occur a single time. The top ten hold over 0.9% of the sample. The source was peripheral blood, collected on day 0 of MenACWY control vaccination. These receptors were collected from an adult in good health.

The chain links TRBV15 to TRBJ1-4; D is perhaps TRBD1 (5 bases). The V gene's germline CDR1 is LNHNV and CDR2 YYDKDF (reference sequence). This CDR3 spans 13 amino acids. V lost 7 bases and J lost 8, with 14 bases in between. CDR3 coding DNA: TGTGCCACCATGGGCAGGGTGGGCGAAAAACTGTTTTTT. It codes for CATMGRVGEKLFF.

The CDR3 sequence is CASGGIPGREFYGYTF. The CDR3, as DNA: TGTGCTAGTGGCGGAATCCCGGGACGGGAATTCTATGGCTACACCTTC. This chain connects TRBV12-5 to TRBJ1-2; the D gene is possibly TRBD1 (5 bases). The germline V gene encodes CDR1 LGHNT and CDR2 FRNRAP. Trimming pared 6 bases from V and 4 bases from J, leaving 21 bases between. The CDR3 sequence is 16 residues long. The full variable domain, completed using reference TRBV12-5 and TRBJ1-2, is DARVTQTPRHKVTEMGQEVTMRCQPILGHNTVFWYRQTMMQGLELLAYFRNRAPLDDSGMPKDRFSAEMPDATLATLKIQPSEPRDSAVYFCASGGIPGREFYGYTFGSGTRLTVV.

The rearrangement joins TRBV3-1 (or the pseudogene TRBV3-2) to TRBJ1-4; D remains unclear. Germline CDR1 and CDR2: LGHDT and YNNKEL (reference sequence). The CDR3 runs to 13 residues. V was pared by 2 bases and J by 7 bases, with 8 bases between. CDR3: CASSQLLFEKLFF. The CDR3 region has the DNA TGTGCCAGCAGCCAATTACTTTTTGAAAAACTGTTTTTT.

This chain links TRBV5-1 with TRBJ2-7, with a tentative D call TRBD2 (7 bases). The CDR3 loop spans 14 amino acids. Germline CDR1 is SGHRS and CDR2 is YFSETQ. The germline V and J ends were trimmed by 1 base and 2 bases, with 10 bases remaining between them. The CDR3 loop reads CASSLQGRAYEQYF. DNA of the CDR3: TGCGCCAGCAGCTTGCAGGGGAGGGCCTACGAGCAGTACTTC. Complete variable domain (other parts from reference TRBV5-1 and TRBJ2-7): KAGVTQTPRYLIKTRGQQVTLSCSPISGHRSVSWYQQTPGQGLQFLFEYFSETQRNKGNFPGRFSGRQFSNSRSEMNVSTLELGDSALYLCASSLQGRAYEQYFGPGTRLTVT.

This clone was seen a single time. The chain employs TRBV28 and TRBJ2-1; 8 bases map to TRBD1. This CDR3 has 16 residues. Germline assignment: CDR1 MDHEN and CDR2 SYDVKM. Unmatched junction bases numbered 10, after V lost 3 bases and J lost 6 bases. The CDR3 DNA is TGTGCCAGCAGTTTCACCGGGACAGGATTGGGCAATGAGCAGTTCTTC. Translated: CASSFTGTGLGNEQFF.

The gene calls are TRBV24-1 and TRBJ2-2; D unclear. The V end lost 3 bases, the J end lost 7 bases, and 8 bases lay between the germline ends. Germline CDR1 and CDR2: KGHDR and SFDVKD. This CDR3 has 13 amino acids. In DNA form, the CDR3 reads TGTGCCACCAGTGATCTCCATGGCGGGGAGCTGTTTTTT. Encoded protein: CATSDLHGGELFF.

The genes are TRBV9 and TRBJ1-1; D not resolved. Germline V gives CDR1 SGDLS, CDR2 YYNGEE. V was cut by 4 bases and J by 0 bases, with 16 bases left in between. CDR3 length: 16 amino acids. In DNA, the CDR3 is TGTGCCAGCAGCCCCTATAGGCACCAATTGAACACTGAAGCTTTCTTT. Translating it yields CASSPYRHQLNTEAFF.

The DNA for the CDR3 is TGTGCCAGCAGCACGCCACGGGAGCCCAACGAGCAGTACTTC. This sequence encodes CASSTPREPNEQYF. The chain recombines TRBV11-2 with TRBJ2-7; TRBD2 is a possible D gene (6 bases). Trimming removed 5 bases at V and 5 bases at J, with 16 bases between. The CDR3 runs to 14 residues. Germline CDR1 SGHAT, CDR2 FQNNGV.

The CDR3 bases are TGTGCCAGCAGCTTACAGGCGGAAGGGCAGTTCTTC. It translates to CASSLQAEGQFF. V and J are TRBV7-2 and TRBJ2-1; D gene unclear. The V end was cut by 2 bases, the J end by 12 bases, with 11 bases between. Germline assignment: CDR1 SGHTA and CDR2 FQGNSA. The CDR3 is made up of 12 amino acids.

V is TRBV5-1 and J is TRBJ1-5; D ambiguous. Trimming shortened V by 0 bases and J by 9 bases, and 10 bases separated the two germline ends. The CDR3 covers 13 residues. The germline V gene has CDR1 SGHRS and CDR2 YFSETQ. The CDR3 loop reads CASSLDGPGPQHF. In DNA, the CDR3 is TGCGCCAGCAGCTTGGATGGCCCGGGGCCCCAGCATTTT.

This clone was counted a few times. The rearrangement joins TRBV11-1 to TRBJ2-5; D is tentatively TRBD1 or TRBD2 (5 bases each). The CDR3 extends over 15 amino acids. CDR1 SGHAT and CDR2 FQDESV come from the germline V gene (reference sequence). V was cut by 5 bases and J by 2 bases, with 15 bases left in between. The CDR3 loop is CASSRLGTDQETQYF. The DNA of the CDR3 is TGTGCCAGCAGCCGCCTCGGGACGGATCAAGAGACCCAGTACTTC.

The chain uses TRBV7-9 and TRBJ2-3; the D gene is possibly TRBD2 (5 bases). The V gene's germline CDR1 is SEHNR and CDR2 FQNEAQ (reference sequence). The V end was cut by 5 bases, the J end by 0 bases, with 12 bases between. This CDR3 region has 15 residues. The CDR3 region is CASSPPGVSTDTQYF. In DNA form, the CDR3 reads TGTGCCAGCAGCCCCCCCGGGGTGAGCACAGATACGCAGTATTTT.